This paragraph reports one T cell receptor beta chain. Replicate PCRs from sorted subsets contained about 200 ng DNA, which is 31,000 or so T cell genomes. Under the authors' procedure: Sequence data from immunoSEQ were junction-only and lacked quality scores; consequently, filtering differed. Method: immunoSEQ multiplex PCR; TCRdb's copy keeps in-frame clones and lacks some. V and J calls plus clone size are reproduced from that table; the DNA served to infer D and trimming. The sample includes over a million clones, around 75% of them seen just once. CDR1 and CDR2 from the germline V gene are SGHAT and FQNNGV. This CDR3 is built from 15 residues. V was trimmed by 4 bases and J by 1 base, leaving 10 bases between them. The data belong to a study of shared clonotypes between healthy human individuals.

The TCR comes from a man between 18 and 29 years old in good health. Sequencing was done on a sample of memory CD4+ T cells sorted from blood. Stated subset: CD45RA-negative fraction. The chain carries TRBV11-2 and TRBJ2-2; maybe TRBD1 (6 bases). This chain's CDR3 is CASSYWGQNTGELFF. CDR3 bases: TGTGCCAGCAGCTACTGGGGGCAGAACACCGGGGAGCTGTTTTTT.